A selection of T cell receptor beta chains follows, all from one sample in a study of T cell responses to AZD1222 COVID-19 vaccine. TCRdb's copy holds only in-frame clones and misses some; the assay was immunoSEQ multiplex PCR. The sample has some 120,000 clones, 80% to 90% seen once; the top ten hold around 5.8%. Sequencing used peripheral blood, obtained on day 0 of AZD1222 vaccination. The receptors were gathered from an adult in good health. CDR3s include the opening cysteine and the closing phenylalanine or tryptophan. D genes are given only for firm matches. Rows give clone size only sometimes, using once, few, many, or a class for an expanded clone.

d_call,v_call,clone_size,cdr3_length,j_call,cdr3_nt,cdr3_aa
NA,TRBV4-3,NA,18,TRBJ1-1,TGCGCCAGCAGCCTAGAATGGACACCCTCGACCATGAACACTGAAGCTTTCTTT,CASSLEWTPSTMNTEAFF
NA,TRBV3-1/TRBV3-2,NA,14,TRBJ1-5,TGTGCCAGCAGCCAATTCCGGGGCAGTCAGCCCCAGCATTTT,CASSQFRGSQPQHF
NA,TRBV19,NA,15,TRBJ1-4,TGTGCCAGTAGTATGGGGGGTCTCCAGGGTGAAAAACTGTTTTTT,CASSMGGLQGEKLFF
TRBD1,TRBV6-4,NA,16,TRBJ2-2,TGTGCCAGCAGTGACTCGCCGGGACAGGGCACCGGGGAGCTGTTTTTT,CASSDSPGQGTGELFF
NA,TRBV2,NA,13,TRBJ1-1,TGTGCCAGCAGGATGCAGGGGAACACTGAAGCTTTCTTT,CASRMQGNTEAFF
TRBD1,TRBV3-1/TRBV3-2,NA,14,TRBJ1-2,TGTGCCAGCAGCCCGGGACAGGGCCTCCATGGCTACACCTTC,CASSPGQGLHGYTF
NA,TRBV27,NA,15,TRBJ1-6,TGTGCCAGCAGTTTTGCCGACCCGAGGCGATCACCCCTCCACTTT,CASSFADPRRSPLHF
NA,TRBV2,NA,14,TRBJ2-7,TGTGCCAGCAAAAATACAGGAGAGGACTACGAGCAGTACTTC,CASKNTGEDYEQYF
TRBD1,TRBV24-1,once,13,TRBJ2-1,TGTGCCACCAGTGGTAGGACAGGGGGCGAGCAGTTCTTC,CATSGRTGGEQFF
NA,TRBV5-1,NA,14,TRBJ2-7,TGCGCCAGCAGCCGTGGGGACACCCGCTACGAGCAGTACTTC,CASSRGDTRYEQYF
TRBD1,TRBV2,NA,14,TRBJ1-2,TGTGCCAGCAGTGGGACAGGAGCTAACTATGGCTACACCTTC,CASSGTGANYGYTF
NA,TRBV30,NA,14,TRBJ2-2,TGTGCCTGGAGTGAGAGCAGGGCTTCCGGGGAGCTGTTTTTT,CAWSESRASGELFF
NA,TRBV3-1/TRBV3-2,NA,14,TRBJ2-3,TGTGCCAGCAGCCCGCGGGGCGTCCAAGATACGCAGTATTTT,CASSPRGVQDTQYF
NA,TRBV20-1,NA,11,TRBJ1-1,TGCAGTGCCACCGGGGGTACTGAAGCTTTCTTT,CSATGGTEAFF
NA,TRBV5-5,NA,16,TRBJ2-2,TGTGCCAGCAGCTTGGGGCCCAAACTAACTTCCGGGGAGCTGTTTTTT,CASSLGPKLTSGELFF
TRBD1,TRBV6-5,NA,13,TRBJ1-2,TGTGCCAGCAGCTCCACAGGGGGAATTGGCTACACCTTC,CASSSTGGIGYTF
TRBD1,TRBV27,NA,14,TRBJ1-1,TGTGCCAGCAGGGGGACAGGGGGCCTCACTGAAGCTTTCTTT,CASRGTGGLTEAFF
NA,TRBV14,NA,13,TRBJ1-3,TGTGCCAGCAGCCAAGATCGAAGGACCTTACGCGATTTT,CASSQDRRTLRDF
NA,TRBV19,NA,13,TRBJ2-5,TGTGCCACCAGGATTGGGCCGCGAGAGACCCAGTACTTC,CATRIGPRETQYF
TRBD2,TRBV10-2,NA,18,TRBJ2-7,TGCGCCAGCAGTCGAAGGGCTAGCGGGAGTGTGGACCCCCACGAGCAGTACTTC,CASSRRASGSVDPHEQYF
NA,TRBV5-1,NA,15,TRBJ2-1,TGCGCCAGCAGCTTGGCTGGCCTTGTCGGCAATGAGCAGTTCTTC,CASSLAGLVGNEQFF
NA,TRBV5-5,NA,14,TRBJ1-3,TGTGCCAGCAGGTCTGCTGGGTCCGGAAACACCATATATTTT,CASRSAGSGNTIYF
NA,TRBV6-2/TRBV6-3,NA,14,TRBJ2-7,TGTGCCAGCAGCACTCCGGGACGCTCTAGCGAGCAGTACTTC,CASSTPGRSSEQYF
TRBD2,TRBV7-6,NA,15,TRBJ2-3,TGTGCCAGCAGCCCCAAGTTTGGGGAGGGAGATACGCAGTATTTT,CASSPKFGEGDTQYF
NA,TRBV7-3,NA,13,TRBJ1-1,TGTGCCAGCAGCTCGGGCATGAACACTGAAGCTTTCTTT,CASSSGMNTEAFF
NA,TRBV5-6,once,13,TRBJ1-1,TGTGCCAGCAGCCCGACACTGAACACTGAAGCTTTCTTT,CASSPTLNTEAFF
NA,TRBV29-1,NA,14,TRBJ2-7,TGCAGCGTTGTACCCGACAGCAGCTCCTACGAGCAGTACTTC,CSVVPDSSSYEQYF
TRBD1,TRBV12-3/TRBV12-4,NA,13,TRBJ1-2,TGTGCCAGCAGTTTGACAGGGAGCTATGGCTACACCTTC,CASSLTGSYGYTF
NA,TRBV27,NA,14,TRBJ2-1,TGTGCCAGCAGTTACGGGACATTCTACAATGAGCAGTTCTTC,CASSYGTFYNEQFF
NA,TRBV30,NA,12,TRBJ1-1,TGTGCCTGGAGTCTTCAGGGGACTGAAGCTTTCTTT,CAWSLQGTEAFF
NA,TRBV7-9,NA,15,TRBJ2-1,TGTGCCAGCAGCTTAGCTAGCGGTACCTACAATGAGCAGTTCTTC,CASSLASGTYNEQFF
NA,TRBV19,NA,17,TRBJ2-3,TGTGCCAGTAGTGCCCTATTGGGGAATGGGGGCACAGATACGCAGTATTTT,CASSALLGNGGTDTQYF
NA,TRBV20-1,NA,15,TRBJ2-7,TGCAGTGCTAGTCCATACAACCCTCTCTCCTACGAGCAGTACTTC,CSASPYNPLSYEQYF
NA,TRBV24-1,NA,15,TRBJ2-1,TGTGCCACCAGTGGTGCCGAGAGCTCCTACAATGAGCAGTTCTTC,CATSGAESSYNEQFF
TRBD2,TRBV29-1,NA,16,TRBJ2-2,TGCAGCGTTCGAACCTATGCGGGGGTCCTCACCGGGGAGCTGTTTTTT,CSVRTYAGVLTGELFF
TRBD2,TRBV19,NA,14,TRBJ2-1,TGTGCCAGTAGCCCGGGACTAGCGGGAGGAGAGCAGTTCTTC,CASSPGLAGGEQFF
TRBD1,TRBV5-1,NA,15,TRBJ2-2,TGCGCCAGCAGCCGAGGACAGGGGATGTTGGGGGAGCTGTTTTTT,CASSRGQGMLGELFF
TRBD2,TRBV7-2,NA,14,TRBJ2-7,TGTGCCAGCAGCGTATACCGGGGGGAGGGCGAGCAGTACTTC,CASSVYRGEGEQYF
TRBD2,TRBV7-3,NA,16,TRBJ2-3,TGTGCCAGCAGCCCTCAGGGACTAGGGAACGCAGATACGCAGTATTTT,CASSPQGLGNADTQYF